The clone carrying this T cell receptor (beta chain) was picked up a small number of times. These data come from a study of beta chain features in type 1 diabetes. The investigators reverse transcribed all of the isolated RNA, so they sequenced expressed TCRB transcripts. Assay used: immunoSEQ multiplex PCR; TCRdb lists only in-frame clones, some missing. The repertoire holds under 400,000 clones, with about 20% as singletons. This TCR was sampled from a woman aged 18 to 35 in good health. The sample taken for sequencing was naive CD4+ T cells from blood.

The CDR3 reads CAISESRGETQYF. The CDR3 nucleotides read TGTGCCATCAGTGAGTCAAGGGGAGAGACCCAGTACTTC. V is TRBV10-3 and J is TRBJ2-5, with D perhaps matching TRBD1 (5 bases). CDR3 size: 13 residues. V dropped 0 bases and J dropped 4 bases, with 6 bases sitting between them. The germline V gene encodes CDR1 ENHRY and CDR2 SYGVKD.